These 14 T cell receptor beta chains share one sample of origin, sequenced in a study of blood T cell repertoires in COVID-19. This table comes from immunoSEQ multiplex PCR, and its TCRdb copy is limited to in-frame clones, with some not included. The table lists tens of thousands of clones, around 86% of them singletons, with 3.5% to 4.5% in the top ten. Material: peripheral blood. These receptors originate from a man in his 60s with acute or convalescent COVID-19.

This chain links TRBV6-5 with TRBJ1-1; no clear D gene. Germline V gives CDR1 MNHEY, CDR2 SVGAGI. The CDR3 has 12 amino acids. Between the trimmed V and J ends, which lost 0 bases and 8 bases, there was a span of 7 bases. This chain's CDR3 is CASSYSGQEAFF. Here the CDR3 DNA reads TGTGCCAGCAGTTACTCTGGGCAGGAAGCTTTCTTT.

The genes are TRBV19 and TRBJ1-6; D gene unclear. CDR3 length: 13 amino acids. The V and J ends lost 3 bases and 10 bases respectively, with 10 bases between them. CDR1 and CDR2 (germline): LNHDA, SQIVND (reference sequence). CDR3 DNA: TGTGCCAGTAGTATTGATCCTGAGTCACCCCTCCACTTT. Protein: CASSIDPESPLHF.

Here the CDR3 DNA reads TGCAGCGTCGCGGGGGGAGGAGCGGGAGGGAATGAGCAGTTCTTC. Its protein product is CSVAGGGAGGNEQFF. The chain has TRBV29-1 and TRBJ2-1, with TRBD2 matching 10 bases. CDR1 and CDR2 (germline): SQVTM, ANQGSEA. The CDR3 consists of 15 residues. With 6 bases clipped from V and 7 bases from J, the junction kept 12 bases outside the gene matches.

This clone was recorded a few times. V is TRBV29-1 and J is TRBJ2-1; 7 nucleotides align to TRBD2. Germline CDR1 reads SQVTM; CDR2 reads ANQGSEA. The CDR3 extends over 14 amino acids. The trim removed 3 bases at V and 3 bases at J, leaving 5 bases unmatched. The DNA of the CDR3 is TGCAGCGTTGACTTTGGCGGGAGCTACAATGAGCAGTTCTTC. Encoded protein: CSVDFGGSYNEQFF.

The rearrangement links TRBV5-8 to TRBJ2-2; 7 bases match TRBD2. CDR3 size: 16 residues. Germline CDR1 and CDR2: SGHTS and YDEGEE. The junction had 6 bases not matched to a gene; V was cut back by 0 bases and J by 4 bases. This CDR3 is CASSLEAGVSTGELFF. The CDR3 DNA sequence: TGTGCCAGCAGCTTGGAGGCGGGAGTGTCCACCGGGGAGCTGTTTTTT.

J is TRBJ2-5 and V is TRBV4-3; the D is unclear. Trimming pared 2 bases from V and 1 base from J, leaving 5 bases between. CDR3 length: 13 amino acids. CDR1 LGHNA and CDR2 YSLEER come from the germline V gene. In DNA, the CDR3 is TGCGCCAGCAGCCAAAGCTTCCAAGAGACCCAGTACTTC. It yields the protein CASSQSFQETQYF.

V usage is TRBV11-2 and J usage is TRBJ2-1, with D unresolved. Looked up from germline, CDR1 is SGHAT and CDR2 is FQNNGV. The CDR3 totals 15 residues. The V gene lost 5 bases and the J gene lost 5 bases, with 16 bases spanning the gap. The CDR3 DNA sequence: TGTGCCAGCAGCCTCCAGCCAGAGGCCCACAATGAGCAGTTCTTC. Encoded protein: CASSLQPEAHNEQFF.

The chain is built from TRBV19 and TRBJ2-7; 7 bases agree with TRBD1. Germline assignment: CDR1 LNHDA and CDR2 SQIVND (reference sequence). This CDR3 comprises 14 residues. After removal of 8 bases from V and 0 bases from J, the junction contained 7 bases not matched to a gene. As DNA, the CDR3 is TGTGCCAGTTCGGACAGGCGATCCTCCTACGAGCAGTACTTC. This sequence encodes CASSDRRSSYEQYF.

The J gene is TRBJ2-1, the V gene TRBV5-4, with TRBD2 matching 13 bases. V dropped 4 bases and J dropped 2; count of bases not matched to a gene: 0. Germline V gene sequence: CDR1 SGHNT, CDR2 YYREEE (reference sequence). The CDR3 has 15 amino acids. CDR3 sequence reads: CASSGLAGAYNEQFF. The CDR3 DNA is TGTGCCAGCAGCGGACTAGCGGGGGCCTACAATGAGCAGTTCTTC.

The chain employs TRBV11-1 and TRBJ2-1, with D hard to call. The CDR3 extends over 13 amino acids. V gave up 1 base and J gave up 5 bases, with 6 bases separating them. CDR1 and CDR2 from the germline V gene are SGHAT and FQDESV (reference sequence). This CDR3 reads CASSLELDNEQFF. The CDR3 DNA follows: TGTGCCAGCAGCTTAGAGCTAGACAATGAGCAGTTCTTC.

This clone showed up just once. The J gene is TRBJ1-2, the V gene TRBV4-1, with a possible D match to TRBD1 (5 bases). There are 16 residues in the CDR3. V shed 0 bases and J shed 4 bases, with 15 bases lying between them. Per germline, CDR1 MGHRA and CDR2 YSYEKL. Here the CDR3 DNA reads TGCGCCAGCAGCCAAGAAAGTAGGAGGGGTGTCTATGGCTACACCTTC. It yields the protein CASSQESRRGVYGYTF.

This chain links TRBV5-1 with TRBJ2-1, with TRBD2 identical over 14 bases. With V trimmed by 4 bases and J by 0 bases, 9 bases remained unmatched. The CDR3 covers 19 residues. CDR1 and CDR2 from the germline V gene are SGHRS and YFSETQ. The CDR3 sequence is CASSHGLAGGLSSYNEQFF. Here the CDR3 DNA reads TGCGCCAGCAGCCATGGACTAGCGGGAGGTTTAAGCTCCTACAATGAGCAGTTCTTC.

This chain connects TRBV5-1 to TRBJ2-7; TRBD2 agrees at 8 bases. J gave up 5 bases and V 1 base, and 5 bases lay outside the gene matches. The CDR3 runs to 14 residues. CDR1 and CDR2 from the germline V gene are SGHRS and YFSETQ. The DNA of the CDR3 is TGCGCCAGCAGCTTGCGACTAGCGACAAACGAGCAGTACTTC. Protein sequence: CASSLRLATNEQYF.

This chain uses TRBV5-1 with TRBJ2-3, with TRBD2 as a possible D gene (7 bases). Germline V lookup: CDR1 SGHRS, CDR2 YFSETQ. Between the trimmed V and J ends, which lost 1 base and 4 bases, there was a span of 13 bases. This CDR3 region has 15 residues. CDR3 in amino acids: CASSLRFGGPDTQYF. The CDR3 DNA follows: TGCGCCAGCAGCTTGAGGTTCGGGGGGCCAGATACGCAGTATTTT.